This T cell receptor beta chain was identified during a study of blood T cell repertoires in COVID-19. The overall study: PBMCs, B-cell-depleted T cells, or T cells provided the cDNA or gDNA that made up the material.

Participants came from about two dozen US areas, aged about 18 to 95 years. Assignments of participants to cohorts depended upon their own reported clinical history. Per the authors' pipeline: Quantification of nucleated cells was approximated via reference gene primer amplification. Here immunoSEQ multiplex PCR was the method, and the copy in TCRdb shows in-frame clones only, minus some. The V and J calls and clone size are taken from that table; D and trimming were inferred from the DNA. The sample lists around 130,000 clones, roughly four fifths occurring once. Germline CDR1 is KGHDR and CDR2 is SFDVKD. The CDR3 covers 13 residues. V dropped 2 bases and J dropped 5 bases, with 6 bases sitting between them.

The source is a man in his forties with acute COVID-19. This chain uses TRBV24-1 with TRBJ2-4; D might be TRBD1 (5 bases). Source material: PBMCs or T cells enriched from blood (not recorded which). CDR3 nucleotides: TGTGCCACCAGTGATTGGACACAAAACATTCAGTACTTC. It specifies CATSDWTQNIQYF.